The rows below give T cell receptor beta chains drawn from one sample of a study of blood T cell repertoires in COVID-19. TCRdb's table, derived via immunoSEQ multiplex PCR, lists solely in-frame clones and lacks some. The sample lists fewer than 70,000 clones, 75% to 90% occurring once. The material sequenced was peripheral blood. Receptor source: a woman aged 70-85 years with active COVID-19. Both conserved end residues are part of each CDR3. A D gene is named only where the DNA matches it firmly. The size entry is marked missing in some rows and otherwise reads once, few, many or a size class.

V	D	J	size	DNA	CDR3
TRBV9	-	TRBJ2-1	-	TGTGCCAGCAGCGTAGCTACAGGCGGAGCGCCAGACAATGAGCAGTTCTTC	CASSVATGGAPDNEQFF
TRBV4-2	-	TRBJ2-5	-	TGTGCCAGCAGCCAAGATCTCCAAGAGACCCAGTACTTC	CASSQDLQETQYF
TRBV3-1/TRBV3-2	TRBD1	TRBJ2-7	-	TGTGCCAGCAGCACCGGGACAGCTGTCTCCTACGAGCAGTACTTC	CASSTGTAVSYEQYF
TRBV7-9	-	TRBJ1-2	once	TGTGCCAGCAGCTTCGGGGCTAACTATGGCTACACCTTC	CASSFGANYGYTF
TRBV3-1/TRBV3-2	-	TRBJ2-1	few	TGTGCCAGCAGCCAAGATGGGCTAGGGGACTACAATGAGCAGTTCTTC	CASSQDGLGDYNEQFF
TRBV28	-	TRBJ1-4	-	TGTGCCAGCAGTCCCGACAGGCCTAATGAAAAACTGTTTTTT	CASSPDRPNEKLFF
TRBV5-6	TRBD1	TRBJ2-7	once	TGTGCCAGCAGCTTCGGGACAGCCTCCTACGAGCAGTACTTC	CASSFGTASYEQYF
TRBV28	-	TRBJ1-2	-	TGTGCCAGCAGTTTAGGCAGGGGTGGGGGCTACACCTTC	CASSLGRGGGYTF
TRBV2	TRBD1	TRBJ1-1	-	TGTGCCAGCAGGGAAAAAACGACAGGGTACACTGAAGCTTTCTTT	CASREKTTGYTEAFF
TRBV13	-	TRBJ1-1	-	TGTGCCAGCATGCGTCTCGGGCGGGCGATGAACACTGAAGCTTTCTTT	CASMRLGRAMNTEAFF
TRBV30	-	TRBJ1-3	-	TGTGCCGGTCGGACAGTCACCGATTGGGGCCCCCCTGGAAACACCATATATTTT	CAGRTVTDWGPPGNTIYF
TRBV24-1	TRBD1	TRBJ2-6	-	TGTGCCACCAGTGATCAGAACAGGGGATCCCTCGGGGCCAACGTCCTGACTTTC	CATSDQNRGSLGANVLTF
TRBV7-8	TRBD1	TRBJ1-5	-	TGTGCCAGCACCGGCGTCGGGACAGGGTGGGATCAGCCCCAGCATTTT	CASTGVGTGWDQPQHF
TRBV5-4	-	TRBJ2-7	-	TGTGCCAGCAGCTTGACGGGAGTGGGCCACGAGCAGTACTTC	CASSLTGVGHEQYF
TRBV7-9	-	TRBJ1-2	-	TGTGCCAGCAGCACACCGACAGATGGGGGCTACACCTTC	CASSTPTDGGYTF
TRBV4-1	TRBD2	TRBJ2-5	-	TGCGCCAGCAGCAGGCTAGCGGGAGGGCAAGAGACCCAGTACTTC	CASSRLAGGQETQYF
TRBV10-3	TRBD2	TRBJ2-1	once	TGTGCCATCAGTGGAATAGCGGGAGGGAGTAACAATGAGCAGTTCTTC	CAISGIAGGSNNEQFF
TRBV7-8	TRBD2	TRBJ2-4	-	TGTGCCAGCACCCCCACCCGGACTAGCGGGGGGGGAAACATTCAGTACTTC	CASTPTRTSGGGNIQYF
TRBV5-4	-	TRBJ2-2	-	TGTGCCAGCAGCTTGGCCGGGTCACCCGGTGAGCTGTTTTTT	CASSLAGSPGELFF
TRBV7-8	TRBD2	TRBJ2-3	once	TGTGCCAGCAGCACGACTAGCGGGAAGACGAGGCGCACAGATACGCAGTATTTT	CASSTTSGKTRRTDTQYF
TRBV25-1	TRBD1	TRBJ2-5	-	TGTGCCAGCAGCTGGACAGGGGATGTGGAGACCCAGTACTTC	CASSWTGDVETQYF
TRBV5-1	TRBD1	TRBJ2-1	once	TGCGCCAGCAGCTTGGGACAGGGGGCTGAAGAGCAGTTCTTC	CASSLGQGAEEQFF
TRBV2	-	TRBJ2-7	-	TGTGCCACCGCGGCGACCTACGAGCAGTACTTC	CATAATYEQYF
TRBV7-3	TRBD2	TRBJ2-2	few	TGTGCCAGCAGCTTAACAGGACTAGCGGGAGCGAACACCGGGGAGCTGTTTTTT	CASSLTGLAGANTGELFF
TRBV14	TRBD1	TRBJ2-7	-	TGTGCCAGCAGCCAAGAGTACAGGGGTACCTACGAGCAGTACTTC	CASSQEYRGTYEQYF
TRBV6-5	-	TRBJ2-7	-	TGTGCCAGCAGTTACTCGAGACAGAGCTCCTACGAGCAGTACTTC	CASSYSRQSSYEQYF
TRBV6-5	-	TRBJ2-7	-	TGTGCCAGCGGTTTGGGGGGGCGCTACGAGCAGTACTTC	CASGLGGRYEQYF
TRBV18	-	TRBJ1-3	once	TGTGCCAGCTCACCGAGGAGAGTCTCTGGAAACACCATATATTTT	CASSPRRVSGNTIYF
TRBV3-1/TRBV3-2	TRBD2	TRBJ2-1	-	TGTGCCAGCACCACCCTAGCGGGATATAGGTACAATGAGCAGTTCTTC	CASTTLAGYRYNEQFF
TRBV7-9	-	TRBJ2-7	-	TGTGCCAGCAGCCTTCTGGACATATCCTACGAGCAGTACTTC	CASSLLDISYEQYF
TRBV5-5	-	TRBJ1-1	-	TGTGCCAGCAGTCCCTCGGGACAAGAGAACACTGAAGCTTTCTTT	CASSPSGQENTEAFF
TRBV7-3	-	TRBJ2-7	-	TGTGCCAGCAGCTTAGGCAGGGAGGCCGAGCAGTACTTC	CASSLGREAEQYF
TRBV5-1	TRBD2	TRBJ2-7	-	TGCGCCAGCAGCTTGGCCGAGCGGGAGGGGGCCTACGAGCAGTACTTC	CASSLAEREGAYEQYF
TRBV5-4	TRBD1	TRBJ1-2	-	TGTGCCAGCAGCTTGGACAGGGGATATGGCTACACCTTC	CASSLDRGYGYTF
TRBV3-1/TRBV3-2	-	TRBJ1-2	-	TGTGCCAGCAGCCAAGGTCAGGGCCTTGGCTATGGCTACACCTTC	CASSQGQGLGYGYTF
TRBV5-4	-	TRBJ2-3	-	TGTGCCAGCAGCTTGGGGGGCCGACAGGGGACTAGCGATACGCAGTATTTT	CASSLGGRQGTSDTQYF
TRBV5-1	-	TRBJ1-4	-	TGCGCCAGCAGCTTGGGCAGGGCAACTAATGAAAAACTGTTTTTT	CASSLGRATNEKLFF
TRBV5-1	TRBD2	TRBJ2-2	-	TGCGCCAGCATTCCTCGCGAGAGTAGCGGGAGAGGCGGGGAGCTGTTTTTT	CASIPRESSGRGGELFF
TRBV4-1	TRBD2	TRBJ2-1	-	TGCGCCAGCAGCCAAGATCAGGGACTAGCGGGACTGAACTCCTACAATGAGCAGTTCTTC	CASSQDQGLAGLNSYNEQFF
TRBV7-2	-	TRBJ2-5	once	TGTGCCAGCAGCTTAGTGGCTAGGCAAGAGACCCAGTACTTC	CASSLVARQETQYF
TRBV9	TRBD2	TRBJ2-2	once	TGTGCCAGCAGCGTAGAGGGACTAGCGGGAGAGTTCGGGGAGCTGTTTTTT	CASSVEGLAGEFGELFF
TRBV10-3	TRBD1	TRBJ1-1	few	TGTGCCATCAGTGAGTCTGCAGGGGGGTACACTGAAGCTTTCTTT	CAISESAGGYTEAFF
TRBV7-9	-	TRBJ1-3	-	TGTGCCAGCAGCATAGACAGCTCTGGAAACACCATATATTTT	CASSIDSSGNTIYF
TRBV7-8	TRBD1	TRBJ2-7	once	TGTGCCAGCAGCTTGACCGACAGGGCTTCATACGAGCAGTACTTC	CASSLTDRASYEQYF
TRBV5-1	TRBD2	TRBJ2-3	few	TGCGCCAGCAGCTATAGCGGGACGGCAGATACGCAGTATTTT	CASSYSGTADTQYF
TRBV28	TRBD2	TRBJ2-7	once	TGTGCCAGCAGTTCACCAAGGACTAGCGGGAGCCATGTTGACGAGCAGTACTTC	CASSSPRTSGSHVDEQYF
TRBV7-8	-	TRBJ2-3	once	TGTGCCAGCACCTACTTCGAGAACACAGATACGCAGTATTTT	CASTYFENTDTQYF
TRBV28	TRBD2	TRBJ2-6	-	TGTGCCAGCAGTCCGGGGACTAGCGGAAGCTCTGGGGCCAACGTCCTGACTTTC	CASSPGTSGSSGANVLTF
TRBV3-1/TRBV3-2	-	TRBJ1-5	-	TGTGCCAGCAGCCCCCAGAGCGATCAGCCCCAGCATTTT	CASSPQSDQPQHF
TRBV6-6	-	TRBJ1-2	-	TGTGCCAGCAGTTACTCGTCGGTTAACTATGGCTACACCTTC	CASSYSSVNYGYTF
TRBV7-9	TRBD1	TRBJ2-7	-	TGTGCCAGCAGCAACCGGGACAGGTCCCACGAGCAGTACTTC	CASSNRDRSHEQYF
TRBV28	TRBD2	TRBJ2-1	once	TGTGCCAGCAACAGACTCCTAGCGGGGTACAATGAGCAGTTCTTC	CASNRLLAGYNEQFF
TRBV28	TRBD1	TRBJ2-3	-	TGTGCCAGCAGTTTATTGAAGGGGGCGGGAGATACGCAGTATTTT	CASSLLKGAGDTQYF
TRBV5-4	TRBD1	TRBJ2-5	few	TGTGCCAGCAGGGCCGGGACAGGGGGAGGAGAGACCCAGTACTTC	CASRAGTGGGETQYF
TRBV18	TRBD1	TRBJ1-2	-	TGTGCCAGCTCACCCGACAGGGAAGTAGGCTACACCTTC	CASSPDREVGYTF
TRBV4-2	-	TRBJ2-3	-	TGTGCCAGCAGCCAAGATCCCCACGGGAGATTCACAGATACGCAGTATTTT	CASSQDPHGRFTDTQYF
TRBV5-1	-	TRBJ2-1	-	TGCGCCAGCAGCTTGGTTATTGCGGAATTCTACAATGAGCAGTTCTTC	CASSLVIAEFYNEQFF